The clone carrying this TCR beta chain was seen only a few times. Per the germline V gene, CDR1 is SGHNT and CDR2 is YENEEA. Trimming took 2 bases from V and 5 from J, leaving 10 bases between them. This CDR3 has 14 residues. The sample is drawn from a study of shared clonotypes between healthy human individuals. Original processing notes: Filtering differed because ImmunoSEQ produced junction-only sequences that carried no quality scores. TCRdb keeps only in-frame clones here, not all; method: immunoSEQ multiplex PCR. V and J calls and clone size come straight from that table; D and trimming were deduced from the DNA. The profile shows about 1.1 million clones, approximately 80% of them singletons.

This receptor was identified in a man between 18 and 29 years old in good health. Some clones in this sample may be carry-over from other donors' samples. The genes are TRBV11-3 and TRBJ2-1; tentative D call: TRBD1 (6 bases). Sequenced input: memory CD4+ T cells from PBMCs. Subset denoted: CD45RA-negative fraction. CDR3 bases: TGTGCCAGCAGCTTAATGGGGGCCGACAATGAGCAGTTCTTC. Translating gives CASSLMGADNEQFF.